This T cell receptor (beta chain) was observed in a study of cytomegalovirus exposure and HLA in healthy donors. Study context: An early release of data contained about 85 million unique TCRs, which came from HLA-typed donors.

Study-wide points: Highly shared variants forming one cluster were likely a sequencing artifact. Generally TCR sequences proved uncommon, though certain public TCRs appeared in numerous donors.

The junction had 9 bases not matched to a gene; V was cut back by 6 bases and J by 1 base. This CDR3 has 16 amino acids. Looked up from germline, CDR1 is MDHEN and CDR2 is SYDVKM. There were likely unrecorded immune exposures, though donors were nominally healthy when sampled. On this clone: The antigen remains undetermined.

PCR was performed using 60 Vbeta and 13 Jbeta primers. The repertoire was sequenced with immunoSEQ multiplex PCR; TCRdb's copy has only in-frame clones and lacks some. The sample comprises about 130,000 clones, approximately 78% of which are singletons, and almost 6% rests with the top ten. The TCR originated in a woman aged 40 to 50 in good health and CMV-seropositive. The chain combines TRBV28 with TRBJ2-3, with TRBD2 identical over 8 bases. The sample consisted of PBMCs. The CDR3 DNA is TGTGCCAGCAGCAAACAAAGCGGGAGAGGCACAGATACGCAGTATTTT. It specifies CASSKQSGRGTDTQYF.